This T cell receptor beta chain stems from a study of T-cell memory formation after mild COVID-19. Germline V gene data show CDR1 as LGHNA and CDR2 as YSLEER. The CDR3 is 16 amino acids. V was shortened by 0 bases and J by 4 bases, with 13 bases between the two germline ends. This clonotype occurred a few times. Its matching antigen is unknown. TCRdb recomputed calls from the 5' RACE reads with MiXCR, one row per CDR3 protein. The profile shows roughly 340,000 distinct CDR3 sequences, 20% to 25% of them singletons. Notes on the study in general: The study detected some responding clones in pre-infection memory, suggesting cross-reactive memory joined. Among clones contracting day 15 to 85, CD4/CD8 was balanced, whereas later expanders leaned CD4+.

Sequenced material: PBMCs or a T cell subset sorted from them (not recorded which). The chain joins TRBV4-3 to TRBJ2-1, with TRBD1 as a possible D gene (5 bases). The source of this sequence is a man between 18 and 35 years old who had mild COVID-19 (a few samples of this study predate the infection). Cell type and time point are not known. In DNA form, the CDR3 reads TGCGCCAGCAGCCAAGATTGGGGCGCCAGATACAATGAGCAGTTCTTC. Amino acids: CASSQDWGARYNEQFF.